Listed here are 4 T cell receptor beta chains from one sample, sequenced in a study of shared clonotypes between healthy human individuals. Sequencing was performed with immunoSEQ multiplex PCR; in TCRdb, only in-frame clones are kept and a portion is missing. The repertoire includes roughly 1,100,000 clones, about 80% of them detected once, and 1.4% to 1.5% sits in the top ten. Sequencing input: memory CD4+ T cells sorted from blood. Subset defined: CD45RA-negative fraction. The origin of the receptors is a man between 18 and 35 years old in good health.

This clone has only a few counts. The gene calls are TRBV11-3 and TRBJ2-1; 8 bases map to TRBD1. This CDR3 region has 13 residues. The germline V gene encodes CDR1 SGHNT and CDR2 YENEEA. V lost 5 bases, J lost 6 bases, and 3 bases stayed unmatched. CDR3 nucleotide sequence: TGTGCCAGCAGCACAGGGGGAACCAATGAGCAGTTCTTC. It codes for CASSTGGTNEQFF.

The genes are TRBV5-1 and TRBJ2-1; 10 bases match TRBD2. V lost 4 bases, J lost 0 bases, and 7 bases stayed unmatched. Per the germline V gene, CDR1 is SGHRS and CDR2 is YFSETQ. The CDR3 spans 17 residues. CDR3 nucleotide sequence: TGCGCCAGCAGCCCTGGGACTAGCGTATTCTCCTACAATGAGCAGTTCTTC. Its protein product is CASSPGTSVFSYNEQFF.

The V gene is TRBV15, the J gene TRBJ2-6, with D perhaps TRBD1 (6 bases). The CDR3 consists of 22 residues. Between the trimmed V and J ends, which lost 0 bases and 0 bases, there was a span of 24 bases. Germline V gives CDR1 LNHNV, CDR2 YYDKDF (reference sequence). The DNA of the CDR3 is TGTGCCACCAGCAGAGATCCCCCGGACAGCCCTAAGCTAGGCTCTGGGGCCAACGTCCTGACTTTC. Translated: CATSRDPPDSPKLGSGANVLTF.

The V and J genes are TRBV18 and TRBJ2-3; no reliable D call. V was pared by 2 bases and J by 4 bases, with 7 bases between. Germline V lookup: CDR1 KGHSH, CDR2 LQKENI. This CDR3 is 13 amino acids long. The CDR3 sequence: CASSPDMPDTQYF. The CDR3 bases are TGTGCCAGCTCACCAGATATGCCAGATACGCAGTATTTT. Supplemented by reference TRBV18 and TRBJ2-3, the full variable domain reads NAGVMQNPRHLVRRRGQEARLRCSPMKGHSHVYWYRQLPEEGLKFMVYLQKENIIDESGMPKERFSAEFPKEGPSILRIQQVVRGDSAAYFCASSPDMPDTQYFGPGTRLTVL.